This is a list of T cell receptor beta chains from one sample in a study of immune cell composition in non-small cell lung cancer. Profiled with immunoSEQ multiplex PCR; TCRdb holds only in-frame clones, not every one. In the table there are around 4,800 clones, about 74% of which are singletons. The sequencing sample was made of lung tumor tissue. The receptors shown here come from a human donor with non-small cell lung cancer. CDR3s include the opening cysteine and the closing phenylalanine or tryptophan. A D gene is named only where the DNA matches it firmly. Size values are once, few and many counts, or a class for expanded clones, and some rows have none.

len,j_gene,abundance,v_gene,d_gene,CDR3aa,CDR3nt
14,TRBJ2-7,once,TRBV9,TRBD1,CASSFATGPYEQYF,TGTGCCAGCAGCTTTGCGACAGGGCCCTACGAGCAGTACTTC
15,TRBJ1-1,.,TRBV2,TRBD1,CASSERQGVRTEAFF,TGTGCCAGCAGTGAAAGGCAGGGGGTTCGAACTGAAGCTTTCTTT
13,TRBJ1-1,.,TRBV7-9,.,CASSSGGRTEAFF,TGTGCCAGCAGCTCCGGGGGGCGGACTGAAGCTTTCTTT
16,TRBJ2-2,medium-sized,TRBV6-5,.,CASSYGMGGNTGELFF,TGTGCCAGCAGTTACGGGATGGGAGGGAACACCGGGGAGCTGTTTTTT
17,TRBJ2-6,.,TRBV27,TRBD2,CASSFPGGGSGANVLTF,TGTGCCAGCAGTTTCCCCGGGGGGGGGTCTGGGGCCAACGTCCTGACTTTC
13,TRBJ1-1,.,TRBV30,.,CAWSVELSDEAFF,TGTGCCTGGAGTGTAGAGCTCAGCGATGAAGCTTTCTTT
15,TRBJ2-3,.,TRBV7-9,TRBD1,CASSSAGTGHGTQYF,TGTGCCAGCAGCTCAGCCGGGACAGGGCATGGTACGCAGTATTTT
14,TRBJ2-7,.,TRBV6-5,TRBD2,CASSYGLAVDEQYF,TGTGCCAGCAGTTACGGACTAGCGGTCGACGAGCAGTACTTC
14,TRBJ2-7,.,TRBV14,TRBD2,CASSQKRDYYEQYF,TGTGCCAGCAGCCAAAAAAGGGACTACTACGAGCAGTACTTC
12,TRBJ1-1,.,TRBV5-1,.,CASSLADTEAFF,TGCGCCAGCAGCTTGGCAGACACTGAAGCTTTCTTT
15,TRBJ2-1,.,TRBV14,TRBD1,CASSPGTGGYNEQFF,TGTGCCAGCAGCCCAGGGACAGGGGGCTACAATGAGCAGTTCTTC
14,TRBJ2-5,.,TRBV14,.,CASSRAGSQETQYF,TGTGCCAGCAGCCGGGCAGGTTCCCAAGAGACCCAGTACTTC
14,TRBJ1-2,once,TRBV4-1,.,CASSQTTGPYGYTF,TGCGCCAGCAGCCAGACGACAGGTCCCTATGGCTACACCTTC
17,TRBJ1-5,.,TRBV28,.,CASSPPPAVRSNQPQHF,TGTGCCAGCAGTCCGCCCCCTGCAGTCAGGAGCAATCAGCCCCAGCATTTT
17,TRBJ2-7,.,TRBV18,TRBD1,CASSRTGQGARVYEQYF,TGTGCCAGCTCCCGGACGGGACAGGGGGCAAGAGTCTACGAGCAGTACTTC
18,TRBJ1-6,.,TRBV7-7,.,CASSLVRLQGVYNSPLHF,TGTGCCAGCAGCTTGGTAAGACTACAGGGAGTATATAATTCACCCCTCCACTTT
14,TRBJ2-7,.,TRBV28,.,CASNEGPSSYEQYF,TGTGCCAGCAATGAGGGCCCGAGCTCCTACGAGCAGTACTTC
13,TRBJ1-1,.,TRBV5-1,TRBD1,CASSQGANTEAFF,TGCGCCAGCTCGCAGGGGGCGAACACTGAAGCTTTCTTT
12,TRBJ2-5,.,TRBV5-1,.,CASSLTGETQYF,TGCGCCAGCAGCTTGACAGGGGAGACCCAGTACTTC
17,TRBJ2-7,few,TRBV6-8,TRBD2,CASSRGGRGKVCGEQYF,TGTGCCAGCAGCCGGGGGGGCCGGGGTAAAGTGTGCGGCGAGCAGTACTTC
13,TRBJ2-7,.,TRBV6-1,TRBD1,CASRTGTGFEQYF,TGTGCCAGCAGGACCGGGACAGGGTTCGAGCAGTACTTC
16,TRBJ1-1,.,TRBV5-1,TRBD1,CASSLDPGGSNTEAFF,TGCGCCAGCAGCTTGGACCCAGGGGGGTCGAACACTGAAGCTTTCTTT
15,TRBJ1-5,.,TRBV30,.,CAWSVRGTSNQPQHF,TGTGCCTGGAGTGTACGAGGCACAAGCAATCAGCCCCAGCATTTT
16,TRBJ1-4,once,TRBV4-1,TRBD1,CASSQGDRVISEKLFF,TGCGCCAGCAGCCAAGGGGACAGAGTAATCTCTGAAAAACTGTTTTTT
17,TRBJ2-2,.,TRBV5-1,TRBD1,CASSRTGTGGTAGELFF,TGCGCCAGCAGTCGTACCGGGACAGGGGGTACGGCCGGGGAGCTGTTTTTT
16,TRBJ2-5,.,TRBV6-5,.,CASSNYGTLRGETQYF,TGTGCCAGCAGTAACTACGGGACTCTCAGGGGGGAGACCCAGTACTTC
14,TRBJ1-5,.,TRBV6-5,.,CASSRQVENQPQHF,TGTGCCAGCAGTCGACAGGTTGAAAATCAGCCCCAGCATTTT
14,TRBJ2-2,.,TRBV9,.,CASSVYRDPGELFF,TGTGCCAGCAGCGTCTACAGGGACCCCGGGGAGCTGTTTTTT